Each of the 5 T cell receptor beta chains below was sequenced from the same sample in a study of T cells in Graves' hyperthyroidism and ophthalmopathy. Authors of the study amplified TCR beta CDR3 regions from RNA transcripts. HTBI primers drove first-round RT-PCR of the TCR CDR3. One entry per CDR3 protein results from TCRdb running MiXCR on the multiplex PCR reads. The sample has more than 300,000 distinct CDR3 sequences; around 13% are singletons. Material for sequencing was blood. The receptors were gathered from a woman between 18 and 30 years old with Graves' hyperthyroidism.

This clonotype was observed many times. The chain employs TRBV5-1 and TRBJ2-6, with TRBD2 matching 14 bases. The V segment lost 2 bases and the J segment 4 bases; nucleotides outside the gene matches: 8. Germline CDR1 and CDR2: SGHRS and YFSETQ. This CDR3 is 19 amino acids long. CDR3 sequence: CASSFQGLAGVTGANVLTF. Written as DNA, the CDR3 is TGCGCCAGCAGCTTCCAGGGACTAGCGGGAGTAACCGGGGCCAACGTCCTGACTTTC.

The V and J genes are TRBV7-3 and TRBJ2-5; 12 nucleotides line up with TRBD2. This CDR3 has 18 amino acids. CDR1 is SGHTA and CDR2 is FQGTGA in the germline V gene. Germline trimming cut 0 bases from V and 7 bases from J; bases unmatched to any gene: 12. The CDR3 region has the DNA TGTGCCAGCAGCTTAACGCTAGCGGGAGGGAACCGACCGGGGACCCAGTACTTC. Translated: CASSLTLAGGNRPGTQYF. The variable domain in full, with the rest retrieved from reference TRBV7-3 and TRBJ2-5, is GAGVSQTPSNKVTEKGKYVELRCDPISGHTALYWYRQSLGQGPEFLIYFQGTGAADDSGLPNDRFFAVRPEGSVSTLKIQRTERGDSAVYLCASSLTLAGGNRPGTQYFGPGTRLLVL.

Note on this clonotype: With a much larger clone just one base away, this may be a read error. V and J are TRBV10-3 and TRBJ2-1; TRBD2 aligns across 9 bases. From germline, CDR1 is ENHRY and CDR2 SYGVKD. The CDR3 has 13 amino acids. The chain's CDR3 is CAAGLARDDEQFF. The CDR3 DNA reads TGTGCGGCAGGACTAGCGAGAGATGATGAGCAGTTCTTC.

V gene TRBV12-3 or TRBV12-4 combines with J gene TRBJ1-1; the D is unclear. V was clipped by 1 base and J by 1 base, with 10 bases between them. The CDR3 extends over 15 amino acids. CDR3 in amino acids: CASSLDATANTEAFF. The DNA for the CDR3 is TGTGCCAGCAGTTTAGATGCGACGGCGAACACTGAAGCTTTCTTT.

This clonotype was detected a few times. The V and J genes are TRBV4-3 and TRBJ2-7; 7 nucleotides agree with TRBD2. Unmatched junction bases numbered 9, after V lost 0 bases and J lost 7 bases. The CDR3 has 15 amino acids. The germline V gene encodes CDR1 LGHNA and CDR2 YSLEER. The CDR3 loop is CASSQDQRREREQYF. The CDR3 DNA is TGCGCCAGCAGCCAAGATCAGAGGCGGGAGAGGGAGCAGTACTTC.